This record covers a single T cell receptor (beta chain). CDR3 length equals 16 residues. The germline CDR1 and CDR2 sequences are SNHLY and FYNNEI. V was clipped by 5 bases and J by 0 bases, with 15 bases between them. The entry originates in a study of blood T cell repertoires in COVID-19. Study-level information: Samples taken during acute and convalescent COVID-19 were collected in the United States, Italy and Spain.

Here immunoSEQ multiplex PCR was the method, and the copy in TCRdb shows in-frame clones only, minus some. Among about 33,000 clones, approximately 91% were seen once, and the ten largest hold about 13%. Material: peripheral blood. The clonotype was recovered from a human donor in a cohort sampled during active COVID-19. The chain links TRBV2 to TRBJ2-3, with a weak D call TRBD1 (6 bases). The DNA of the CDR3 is TGTGCCAGCAGTACCGGGACACCCTTTAGCACAGATACGCAGTATTTT. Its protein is CASSTGTPFSTDTQYF.